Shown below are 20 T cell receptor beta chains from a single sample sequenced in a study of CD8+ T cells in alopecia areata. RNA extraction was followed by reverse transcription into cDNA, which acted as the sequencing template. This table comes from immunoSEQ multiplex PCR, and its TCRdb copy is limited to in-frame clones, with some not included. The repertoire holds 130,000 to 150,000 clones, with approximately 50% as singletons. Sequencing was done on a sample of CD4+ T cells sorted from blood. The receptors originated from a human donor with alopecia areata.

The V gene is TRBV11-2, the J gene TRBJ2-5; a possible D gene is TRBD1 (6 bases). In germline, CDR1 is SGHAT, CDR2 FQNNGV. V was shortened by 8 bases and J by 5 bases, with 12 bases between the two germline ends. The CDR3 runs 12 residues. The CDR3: CASGNRGETQYF. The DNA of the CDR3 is TGTGCCAGCGGAAATAGGGGGGAGACCCAGTACTTC.

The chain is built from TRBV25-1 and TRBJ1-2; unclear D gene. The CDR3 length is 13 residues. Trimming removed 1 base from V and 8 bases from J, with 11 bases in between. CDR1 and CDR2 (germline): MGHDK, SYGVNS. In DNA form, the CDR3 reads TGTGCCAGCAGTGAATTCTTGGCAGTCGGCTACACCTTC. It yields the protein CASSEFLAVGYTF.

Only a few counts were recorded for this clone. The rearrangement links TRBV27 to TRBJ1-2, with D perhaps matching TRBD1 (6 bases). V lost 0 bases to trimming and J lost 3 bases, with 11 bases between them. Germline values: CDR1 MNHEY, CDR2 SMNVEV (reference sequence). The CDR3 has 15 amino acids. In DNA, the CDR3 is TGTGCCAGCAGTTTATCACAGGGCGGGGACTATGGCTACACCTTC. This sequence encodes CASSLSQGGDYGYTF.

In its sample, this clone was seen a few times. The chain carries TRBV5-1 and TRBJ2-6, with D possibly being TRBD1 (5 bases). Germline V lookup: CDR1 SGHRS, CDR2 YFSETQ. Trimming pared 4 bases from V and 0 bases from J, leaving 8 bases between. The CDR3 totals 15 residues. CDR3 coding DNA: TGCGCCAGCAGCCCAGGGTCCTCTGGGGCCAACGTCCTGACTTTC. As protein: CASSPGSSGANVLTF. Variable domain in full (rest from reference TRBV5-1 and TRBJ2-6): KAGVTQTPRYLIKTRGQQVTLSCSPISGHRSVSWYQQTPGQGLQFLFEYFSETQRNKGNFPGRFSGRQFSNSRSEMNVSTLELGDSALYLCASSPGSSGANVLTFGAGSRLTVL.

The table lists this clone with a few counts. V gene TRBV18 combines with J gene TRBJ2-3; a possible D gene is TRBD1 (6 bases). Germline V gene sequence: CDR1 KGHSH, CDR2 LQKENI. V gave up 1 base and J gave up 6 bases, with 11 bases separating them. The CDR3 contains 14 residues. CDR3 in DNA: TGTGCCAGCTCACCACGGGGGCTAGGGGATACGCAGTATTTT. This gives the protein CASSPRGLGDTQYF.

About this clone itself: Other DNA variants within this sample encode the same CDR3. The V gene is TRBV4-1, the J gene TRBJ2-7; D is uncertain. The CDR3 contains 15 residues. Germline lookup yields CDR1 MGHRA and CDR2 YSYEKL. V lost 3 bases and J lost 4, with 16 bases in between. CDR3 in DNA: TGCGCCAGCAGCCATGGGTATCTATGGTCGTACGAGCAGTACTTC. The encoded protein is CASSHGYLWSYEQYF.

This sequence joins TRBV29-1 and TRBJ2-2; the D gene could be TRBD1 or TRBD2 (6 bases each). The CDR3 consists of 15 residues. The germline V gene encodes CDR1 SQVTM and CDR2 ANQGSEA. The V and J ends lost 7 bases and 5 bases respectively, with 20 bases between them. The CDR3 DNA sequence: TGCAGCGCCCGGTTAGGGGGGCTATGGACCGGGGAGCTGTTTTTT. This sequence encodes CSARLGGLWTGELFF.

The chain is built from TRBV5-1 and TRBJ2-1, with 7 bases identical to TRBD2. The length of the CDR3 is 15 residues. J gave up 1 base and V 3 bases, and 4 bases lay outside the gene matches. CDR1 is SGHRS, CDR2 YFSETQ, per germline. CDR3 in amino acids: CASSSAGESYNEQFF. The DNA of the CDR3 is TGCGCCAGCAGCTCGGCGGGGGAATCCTACAATGAGCAGTTCTTC.

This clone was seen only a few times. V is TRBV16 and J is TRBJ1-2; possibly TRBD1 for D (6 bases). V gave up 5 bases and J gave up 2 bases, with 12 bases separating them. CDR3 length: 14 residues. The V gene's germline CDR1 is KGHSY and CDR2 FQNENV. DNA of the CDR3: TGTGCCAGCAGCGATTACAGGGCCAACTATGGCTACACCTTC. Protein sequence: CASSDYRANYGYTF.

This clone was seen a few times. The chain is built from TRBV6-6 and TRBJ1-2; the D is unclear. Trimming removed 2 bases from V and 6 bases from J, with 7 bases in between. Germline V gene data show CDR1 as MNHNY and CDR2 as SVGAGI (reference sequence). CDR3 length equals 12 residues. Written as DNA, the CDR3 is TGTGCCAGCAGTTACGATGGTAATGGCTACACCTTC. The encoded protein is CASSYDGNGYTF.

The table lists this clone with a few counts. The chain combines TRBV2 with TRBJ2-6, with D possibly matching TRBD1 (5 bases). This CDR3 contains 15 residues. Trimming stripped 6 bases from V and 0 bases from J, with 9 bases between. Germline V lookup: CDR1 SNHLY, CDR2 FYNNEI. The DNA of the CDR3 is TGTGCCAGCAGAGACAGAAACTCTGGGGCCAACGTCCTGACTTTC. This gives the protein CASRDRNSGANVLTF. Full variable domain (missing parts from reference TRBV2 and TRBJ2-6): EPEVTQTPSHQVTQMGQEVILRCVPISNHLYFYWYRQILGQKVEFLVSFYNNEISEKSEIFDDQFSVERPDGSNFTLKIRSTKLEDSAMYFCASRDRNSGANVLTFGAGSRLTVL.

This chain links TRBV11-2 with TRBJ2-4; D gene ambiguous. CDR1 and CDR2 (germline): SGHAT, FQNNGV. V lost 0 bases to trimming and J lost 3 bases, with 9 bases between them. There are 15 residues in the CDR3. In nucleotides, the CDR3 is TGTGCCAGCAGCTTAGAAGCCGCGGACAAAAACATTCAGTACTTC. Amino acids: CASSLEAADKNIQYF.

The CDR3 nucleotides are TGCAGCGACCTCCAGGGTAACTATGGCTACACCTTC. It yields the protein CSDLQGNYGYTF. The chain combines TRBV29-1 with TRBJ1-2, with D perhaps matching TRBD1 (5 bases). The V gene lost 7 bases and the J gene lost 1 base, with 10 bases spanning the gap. The CDR3 totals 12 residues. Per the germline V gene, CDR1 is SQVTM and CDR2 is ANQGSEA.

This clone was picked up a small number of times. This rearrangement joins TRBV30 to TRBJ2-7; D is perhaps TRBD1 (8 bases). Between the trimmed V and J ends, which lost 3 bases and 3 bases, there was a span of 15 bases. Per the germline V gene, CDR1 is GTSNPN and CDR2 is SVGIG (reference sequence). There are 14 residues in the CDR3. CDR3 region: CAWSVQGGFYEQYF. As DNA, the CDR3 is TGTGCCTGGAGCGTACAGGGGGGGTTCTACGAGCAGTACTTC.

CDR3 region: CASSPPANTQYF. In DNA form, the CDR3 reads TGTGCCAGCAGTCCCCCCGCGAATACGCAGTATTTT. This chain connects TRBV27 to TRBJ2-3; no clear D. V lost 5 bases to trimming and J lost 7 bases, with 10 bases between them. The CDR3 has 12 residues. In germline, CDR1 is MNHEY, CDR2 SMNVEV (reference sequence).

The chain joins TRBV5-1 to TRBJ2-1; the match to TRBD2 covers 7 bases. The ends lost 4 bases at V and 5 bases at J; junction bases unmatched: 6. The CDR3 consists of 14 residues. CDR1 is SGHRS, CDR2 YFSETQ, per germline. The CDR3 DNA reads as TGCGCCAGCAGCGGGCGGGAGATCGACAATGAGCAGTTCTTC. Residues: CASSGREIDNEQFF.

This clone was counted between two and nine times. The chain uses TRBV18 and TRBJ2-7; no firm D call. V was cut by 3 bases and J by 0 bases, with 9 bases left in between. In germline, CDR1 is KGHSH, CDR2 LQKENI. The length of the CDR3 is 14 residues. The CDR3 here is CASSPGVNSYEQYF. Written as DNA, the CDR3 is TGTGCCAGCTCACCCGGCGTTAACTCCTACGAGCAGTACTTC.

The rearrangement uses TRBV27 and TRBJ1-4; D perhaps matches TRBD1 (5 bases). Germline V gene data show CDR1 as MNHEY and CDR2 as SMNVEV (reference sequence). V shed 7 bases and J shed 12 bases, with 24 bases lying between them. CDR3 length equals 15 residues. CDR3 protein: CASTLWAGLGGELFF. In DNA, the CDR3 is TGTGCCAGCACACTGTGGGCGGGCCTCGGAGGGGAACTGTTTTTT.

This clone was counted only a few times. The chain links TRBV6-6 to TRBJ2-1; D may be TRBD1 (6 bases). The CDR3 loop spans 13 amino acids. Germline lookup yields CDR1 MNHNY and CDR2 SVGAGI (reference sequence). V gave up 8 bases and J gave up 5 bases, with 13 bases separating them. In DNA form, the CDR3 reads TGTGCCAGCGTCAGGACAGCAAACAATGAGCAGTTCTTC. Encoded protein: CASVRTANNEQFF.

CDR3 sequence (DNA): TGTGCCAGCAGCCGTATGTTGAGTCCGGGATCTCCCTACAATGAGCAGTTCTTC. Protein product: CASSRMLSPGSPYNEQFF. V is TRBV4-2 and J is TRBJ2-1; TRBD2 might be the D (5 bases). CDR1 and CDR2 from the germline V gene are LGHNA and YNFKEQ. Deletions cut 4 bases from V and 2 bases from J, with 21 bases between. The CDR3 spans 18 residues.